These 8 T cell receptor beta chains came from one sample sequenced in a study of blood T cell repertoires in COVID-19. Method: immunoSEQ multiplex PCR; TCRdb's copy keeps in-frame clones and lacks some. The data contain about 400,000 clones, around nine tenths of them singletons. The sequencing sample was made of PBMCs or T cells enriched from blood (not recorded which). The receptor set was obtained from a young woman who had recovered from COVID-19.

The rearrangement uses TRBV7-9 and TRBJ2-1; D is perhaps TRBD1 (5 bases). V was cut by 1 base and J by 6 bases, with 13 bases left in between. This CDR3 comprises 15 residues. Germline V gives CDR1 SEHNR, CDR2 FQNEAQ (reference sequence). This chain's CDR3 is CASSLVPGSVNEQFF. In DNA form, the CDR3 reads TGTGCCAGCAGCTTAGTTCCAGGGTCAGTCAATGAGCAGTTCTTC.

V is TRBV14 and J is TRBJ1-1; 9 bases agree with TRBD1. With 6 bases clipped from V and 1 base from J, the junction kept 15 bases outside the gene matches. The length of the CDR3 is 18 residues. Per germline, CDR1 SGHDN and CDR2 FVKESK. The CDR3 here is CASRPGTGQAAWNTEAFF. Here the CDR3 DNA reads TGTGCCAGCAGACCCGGGACAGGGCAGGCAGCATGGAACACTGAAGCTTTCTTT.

V usage is TRBV12-3 or TRBV12-4 and J usage is TRBJ1-1; 7 bases fit TRBD1. The CDR3 is 13 amino acids. V was pared by 6 bases and J by 11 bases, with 12 bases of the junction left unmatched. The CDR3 region has the DNA TGTGCCAGCAGCTCAACCTCGACAGGGCTTGCTTTCTTT. Translation gives CASSSTSTGLAFF.

This clone showed up just once. The rearrangement uses TRBV19 and TRBJ2-3; the match to TRBD1 covers 8 bases. CDR1 and CDR2 (germline): LNHDA, SQIVND (reference sequence). V lost 10 bases, J lost 4 bases, and 10 bases stayed unmatched. This CDR3 is 14 amino acids long. Here the CDR3 reads CATRRTGLADTQYF. Written as DNA, the CDR3 is TGTGCCACACGCCGGACAGGGCTCGCAGATACGCAGTATTTT.

The chain links TRBV24-1 to TRBJ2-1; D might be TRBD2 (6 bases). From germline, CDR1 is KGHDR and CDR2 SFDVKD. V was clipped by 6 bases and J by 0 bases, with 14 bases between them. The CDR3 has 16 residues. This CDR3 reads CATSTGLPSSYNEQFF. The DNA of the CDR3 is TGTGCCACCAGTACGGGACTTCCGAGCTCCTACAATGAGCAGTTCTTC.

The rearrangement uses TRBV25-1 and TRBJ2-1, with 7 positions matching TRBD1. J was trimmed by 10 bases and V by 3 bases; bases with no gene match: 3. The CDR3 has 12 residues. Germline lookup yields CDR1 MGHDK and CDR2 SYGVNS. CDR3 residues: CASSEPGQEQFF. The CDR3 bases are TGTGCCAGCAGTGAGCCGGGACAGGAGCAGTTCTTC.

The rearrangement joins TRBV30 to TRBJ1-6, with 9 bases that match TRBD1. This CDR3 contains 16 residues. Germline-derived CDR1 and CDR2 are GTSNPN and SVGIG (reference sequence). The V gene end was trimmed by 3 bases and the J gene end by 13 bases; junction bases not matched to a gene: 16. The DNA for the CDR3 is TGTGCCTGGAGGAGGTACGGGGGACAGGGACAATGGCCCCTCCACTTT. Its translation: CAWRRYGGQGQWPLHF.

This sequence joins TRBV5-1 and TRBJ1-3; D is undetermined. Deletions cut 4 bases from V and 4 bases from J, with 3 bases between. Germline V gene data show CDR1 as SGHRS and CDR2 as YFSETQ. The CDR3 is 11 residues long. The CDR3 DNA is TGCGCCAGCAGCGAGGGAAACACCATATATTTT. As protein: CASSEGNTIYF.